This T cell receptor (beta chain) was sequenced during a study of cytomegalovirus exposure and HLA in healthy donors. Study background: Within the Caucasian-associated ancestry cluster were around four fifths of the approximately 400 genotyped donors. Study-level points and caveats: Cytomegalovirus-associated status was assigned to fewer than 200 TCR beta chains. In vitro confirmation showed a few CMV-associated chains to be CMV antigen specific.

60 Vbeta and 13 Jbeta primers were used in PCR. Sequencing was performed with immunoSEQ multiplex PCR; in TCRdb, only in-frame clones are kept and a portion is missing. Here the sample spans more than 95,000 clones, about three quarters being singletons. The CDR3 has 14 residues. Trimming removed 4 bases from V and 6 bases from J, with 17 bases in between. Looked up from germline, CDR1 is SGDLS and CDR2 is YYNGEE. The study sampled nominally healthy donors, though unrecorded immune exposures were likely. A remark on this clone: Its specificity is not known.

This clonotype originated in a woman between 40 and 55 years old in good health and CMV-seronegative. This chain uses TRBV9 with TRBJ2-7; the D gene is possibly TRBD2 (7 bases). The sample taken for sequencing was PBMCs. DNA for the CDR3: TGTGCCAGCAGCCCAAGGGGGGGTTCGGGCGAGCAGTACTTC. Translation: CASSPRGGSGEQYF.